The entry below describes one T cell receptor beta chain. Method: immunoSEQ multiplex PCR; TCRdb's copy keeps in-frame clones and lacks some. The sample carries about 190,000 clones, about 90% recorded once. Per the germline V gene, CDR1 is LNHDA and CDR2 is SQIVND (reference sequence). The length of the CDR3 is 12 residues. V lost 4 bases and J 6 bases, leaving 7 bases between the germline ends. These data are taken from a study of control samples from healthy donors and cancer patients. V and J are TRBV19 and TRBJ1-5, with a weak D call TRBD1 (6 bases). Sequenced: blood. The sequence came from a man younger than 40 in good health. The CDR3 DNA reads TGTGCCAGTAGTACAGGGGCTCAGCCCCAGCATTTT. Its protein product is CASSTGAQPQHF.